One and the same sample provided the 29 T cell receptor beta chains below, sequenced in a study of T cells in Graves' hyperthyroidism and ophthalmopathy (dated 2019 in TCRdb). The protocol used for the library was multiplex PCR. Sequencing instrument: Illumina HiSeq 2000. The TCR beta CDR3 regions were amplified from RNA transcripts. The first round of RT-PCR for the TCR CDR3 was performed with the HTBI primer set and the Qiagen OneStep RT-PCR kit. The public reads were reanalyzed by TCRdb: fastp trimming at Q25, MiXCR alignment, in-frame beta chains only. Merged by CDR3 protein, the rows form single entries marked with the most common genes and DNA. The sample records hundreds of thousands of distinct CDR3 sequences, 15% to 20% of which are singletons. Over 3.5% of the sample is taken by the ten largest. Sequencing used blood. These receptors came from a woman aged 25-40 years with Graves' hyperthyroidism.

In its sample, this clonotype was seen a few times. The chain is built from TRBV20-1 and TRBJ1-3; weak D call: TRBD1 (5 bases). Germline lookup yields CDR1 DFQATT and CDR2 SNEGSKA (reference sequence). V was cut by 5 bases and J by 5 bases, with 10 bases left in between. CDR3 length: 12 amino acids. CDR3 residues: CSAGGGRNTIYF. The CDR3 coding sequence is TGCAGTGCTGGGGGTGGCCGAAACACCATATATTTT.

This clonotype showed up many times. The CDR3 is CASSIRAGPYEQYF. The CDR3 nucleotides are TGTGCCAGCAGTATCCGCGCCGGGCCCTACGAGCAGTACTTC. This sequence joins TRBV28 and TRBJ2-7; D call uncertain. Germline CDR1 and CDR2: MDHEN and SYDVKM. V was cut by 5 bases and J by 2 bases, with 13 bases left in between. This CDR3 spans 14 amino acids.

The sample holds a few counts of this clonotype. The chain links TRBV7-9 to TRBJ2-5; D not certain. There are 13 residues in the CDR3. Trimming removed 2 bases at V and 1 base at J, with 5 bases between. Germline values: CDR1 SEHNR, CDR2 FQNEAQ (reference sequence). The CDR3 spells CASSLQTQETQYF. The CDR3 DNA reads TGTGCCAGCAGCTTACAAACCCAAGAGACCCAGTACTTC.

This clonotype showed up many times. The rearrangement joins TRBV11-2 to TRBJ2-5; D unresolved. Germline lookup yields CDR1 SGHAT and CDR2 FQNNGV. CDR3 length: 14 amino acids. The V and J ends lost 2 bases and 5 bases respectively, with 12 bases between them. The CDR3 protein is CASSLRSTRETQYF. The DNA of the CDR3 is TGTGCCAGCAGCTTAAGATCTACTCGGGAGACCCAGTACTTC.

This clonotype was detected many times. The CDR3 DNA follows: TGTGCCAGCAGTTTCTGGGGGGGTGAAGCTTTCTTT. Its protein is CASSFWGGEAFF. V usage is TRBV6-1 and J usage is TRBJ1-1, with TRBD1 as a possible D gene (5 bases). The CDR3 spans 12 residues. V was cut by 5 bases and J by 7 bases, with 11 bases left in between. Per the germline V gene, CDR1 is MNHNS and CDR2 is SASEGT.

The V and J genes are TRBV6-2 or TRBV6-3 and TRBJ2-7, with 11 bases identical to TRBD2. CDR1 is MNHEY and CDR2 is SVGEGT in the germline V gene. V was pared by 7 bases and J by 6 bases, with 8 bases of the junction left unmatched. The CDR3 extends over 14 amino acids. The CDR3 bases are TGTGCCAGCAATAGACTAGCGGGACCCTCCGAGCAGTACTTC. Encoded protein: CASNRLAGPSEQYF.

A few counts support this clonotype. The chain links TRBV7-9 to TRBJ1-5; the D gene is possibly TRBD1 (6 bases). V lost 1 base to trimming and J lost 0 bases, with 7 bases between them. Germline assignment: CDR1 SEHNR and CDR2 FQNEAQ (reference sequence). CDR3 size: 15 residues. CDR3 DNA: TGTGCCAGCAGCTTAGAGGGGGGTAGCAATCAGCCCCAGCATTTT. Its translation: CASSLEGGSNQPQHF.

This clonotype was seen at least ten times. V usage is TRBV4-2 and J usage is TRBJ1-1; the match to TRBD1 covers 7 bases. There are 14 residues in the CDR3. J lost 3 bases, V lost 1 base, and 2 bases had no gene match. Per the germline V gene, CDR1 is LGHNA and CDR2 is YNFKEQ. CDR3 sequence reads: CASSQGGQYTEAFF. The CDR3 nucleotides are TGTGCCAGCAGCCAAGGGGGACAGTACACTGAAGCTTTCTTT.

This clonotype was seen a handful of times. Here the CDR3 DNA reads TGTGCCAGCAGCAACGGTCCCGGCGAAAAACTGTTTTTT. This codes for CASSNGPGEKLFF. The genes are TRBV3-1 and TRBJ1-4, with D unresolved. The CDR3 has 13 residues. Germline V CDR1 and CDR2: LGHDT, YNNKEL (reference sequence). Trimming removed 5 bases from V and 8 bases from J, with 12 bases in between.

This clonotype was seen ten or more times. This chain connects TRBV11-2 to TRBJ1-4, with TRBD1 identical over 7 bases. Trimming at V came to 4 bases and at J to 4 bases, leaving 9 bases not matched to a gene. The CDR3 spans 16 residues. Looked up from germline, CDR1 is SGHAT and CDR2 is FQNNGV. The CDR3 DNA reads as TGTGCCAGCAGCTCGACAGGGCCCTTGATTAATGAAAAACTGTTTTTT. Amino acids: CASSSTGPLINEKLFF.

This clonotype was detected ten times or more. The chain is built from TRBV7-2 and TRBJ1-3, with TRBD1 identical over 8 bases. Germline CDR1 and CDR2: SGHTA and FQGNSA. This CDR3 has 13 residues. V shed 1 base and J 7 bases; nucleotides not matched to a gene: 0. In DNA form, the CDR3 reads TGTGCCAGCAGCTTAGACAGGGGGAACACCATATATTTT. Translating it yields CASSLDRGNTIYF.

This clonotype was seen more than once but under ten times. This chain joins TRBV19 and TRBJ2-3; 9 positions match TRBD2. The CDR3 runs to 15 residues. J gave up 2 bases and V 5 bases, and 5 bases lay outside the gene matches. Germline loops: CDR1 LNHDA, CDR2 SQIVND (reference sequence). The CDR3 region has the DNA TGTGCCAGTAGTTCTCGGACTAGCGCCACAGATACGCAGTATTTT. Its protein product is CASSSRTSATDTQYF.

This clonotype was seen repeatedly, ten times or more. This rearrangement joins TRBV2 to TRBJ1-5; tentatively, D is TRBD1 (6 bases). The CDR3 is 14 amino acids. Trimming cost V 5 bases and J 6 bases, with 14 bases left between them. Germline-derived CDR1 and CDR2 are SNHLY and FYNNEI. CDR3 sequence reads: CASSTQGWGQPQHF. The CDR3 DNA reads TGTGCCAGCAGTACACAGGGATGGGGTCAGCCCCAGCATTTT.

This clonotype was seen ten or more times. The J gene is TRBJ1-2, the V gene TRBV7-8; the D gene is possibly TRBD1 (5 bases). Trimming stripped 5 bases from V and 8 bases from J, with 12 bases between. Germline lookup yields CDR1 SGHVS and CDR2 FQNEAQ. The CDR3 is 12 amino acids. CDR3 loop: CASSAFDRGYTF. CDR3 DNA sequence: TGTGCCAGCAGCGCATTTGACAGAGGCTACACCTTC.

This clonotype was observed a handful of times. The V call is TRBV6-1, the J call TRBJ2-1; 10 bases align to TRBD1. This CDR3 is built from 15 residues. J lost 9 bases, V lost 5 bases, and 10 bases had no gene match. Per the germline V gene, CDR1 is MNHNS and CDR2 is SASEGT. The CDR3 bases are TGTGCCAGCAGTTCGACAGGGGGCGCGGTGGGTGAGCAGTTCTTC. Translating gives CASSSTGGAVGEQFF.

This clonotype was seen repeatedly, ten times or more. The chain has TRBV30 and TRBJ2-3; 10 positions match TRBD2. The CDR3 totals 14 residues. With 7 bases clipped from V and 1 base from J, the junction kept 5 bases outside the gene matches. CDR1 is GTSNPN, CDR2 SVGIG, per germline (reference sequence). The CDR3, as DNA: TGTGCCTCCTCCGGGACTAGCGGCACAGATACGCAGTATTTT. It encodes CASSGTSGTDTQYF.

This clonotype was detected many times. The genes are TRBV3-1 and TRBJ2-1; D possibly uses TRBD1 or TRBD2 (5 bases each). The germline V gene encodes CDR1 LGHDT and CDR2 YNNKEL (reference sequence). Trimming pared 0 bases from V and 5 bases from J, leaving 11 bases between. The length of the CDR3 is 15 residues. DNA for the CDR3: TGTGCCAGCAGCCAAGAGGGGACGGAAAACAATGAGCAGTTCTTC. Translation: CASSQEGTENNEQFF.

The chain employs TRBV5-1 and TRBJ2-3; D is unclear. This CDR3 is 16 amino acids long. Trimming pared 0 bases from V and 0 bases from J, leaving 11 bases between. CDR1 and CDR2 from the germline V gene are SGHRS and YFSETQ. The CDR3 DNA sequence: TGCGCCAGCAGCTTGGGGTTGACCTCTAGCACAGATACGCAGTATTTT. This translates into CASSLGLTSSTDTQYF.

In this sample, this clonotype turned up a few times. The chain recombines TRBV7-9 with TRBJ1-3; D gene unclear. From germline, CDR1 is SEHNR and CDR2 FQNEAQ (reference sequence). Trimming left V 3 bases short and J 0 bases short, with 6 bases between. The CDR3 contains 14 residues. The CDR3 protein is CASSFEVSGNTIYF. DNA for the CDR3: TGTGCCAGCAGCTTCGAGGTCTCTGGAAACACCATATATTTT.

As regards this clonotype: This may arise from a read error, as a much more abundant clone is one base away. The chain combines TRBV12-3 or TRBV12-4 with TRBJ1-3; a weak D match, TRBD1 (5 bases). This CDR3 is 15 amino acids long. CDR3 DNA: TGTGCCAGCAGTTTGTCCAGGGCCACTGGAAACACCATATGTTTT. Protein: CASSLSRATGNTICF.

This clonotype was seen repeatedly, ten times or more. The chain couples TRBV29-1 to TRBJ2-5; D is unclear. This CDR3 has 13 residues. Trimming removed 4 bases from V and 1 base from J, with 10 bases in between. Germline assignment: CDR1 SQVTM and CDR2 ANQGSEA. The CDR3 bases are TGCAGCGTTGGCCGACGTACCCAAGAGACCCAGTACTTC. Its translation is CSVGRRTQETQYF.

The sample holds many counts of this clonotype. The chain has TRBV20-1 and TRBJ2-2; D assignment may be TRBD1 or TRBD2 (6 bases each). CDR1 and CDR2 from the germline V gene are DFQATT and SNEGSKA (reference sequence). CDR3 length: 13 amino acids. V gave up 7 bases and J gave up 5 bases, with 14 bases separating them. Here the CDR3 DNA reads TGCAGTGGCGGGACAAGGTGGACCGGGGAGCTGTTTTTT. This sequence encodes CSGGTRWTGELFF.

The J gene is TRBJ2-1, the V gene TRBV5-1; D gene ambiguous. Trimming cost V 4 bases and J 7 bases, with 21 bases left between them. CDR3 length equals 16 residues. The V gene's germline CDR1 is SGHRS and CDR2 YFSETQ. CDR3 nucleotides: TGCGCCAGCAGCCCGGGCACCGGGCCCCGGCGGAATGAGCAGTTCTTC. Amino acids: CASSPGTGPRRNEQFF.

About this clonotype: The junction departs from the called germline gene at one end, perhaps through a read error. The rearrangement uses TRBV2 and TRBJ2-5, with D perhaps matching TRBD2 (5 bases). The CDR3 loop spans 16 amino acids. Germline V gene data show CDR1 as SNHLY and CDR2 as FYNNEI. CDR3 coding DNA: TGCGCCAGCAGCCAAGGCGGACTTTCGGCTCTAGAGACCCAGTACTTC. Its translation is CASSQGGLSALETQYF.

A few counts support this clonotype. The chain links TRBV6-1 to TRBJ2-7; 10 nucleotides match TRBD2. This CDR3 is built from 15 residues. Losses at the gene ends were 5 bases for V and 5 bases for J; bases not matched to a gene: 9. Germline assignment: CDR1 MNHNS and CDR2 SASEGT. CDR3 sequence reads: CASSYGLAGVNEQYF. For the CDR3, the DNA is TGTGCCAGCAGTTATGGTCTAGCGGGAGTGAACGAGCAGTACTTC.

This clonotype was seen only a few times. The J gene is TRBJ2-2, the V gene TRBV29-1; 8 bases fit TRBD2. Germline loops: CDR1 SQVTM, CDR2 ANQGSEA. This CDR3 has 14 residues. V lost 4 bases, J lost 6 bases, and 7 bases stayed unmatched. The CDR3 nucleotides are TGCAGCGTTGTAAGCGGGAGCGGGCCCGGGGAGCTGTTTTTT. It codes for CSVVSGSGPGELFF.

The chain combines TRBV5-6 with TRBJ2-4, with 9 bases matching TRBD1. Trimming took 0 bases from V and 0 from J; bases not matched to a gene: 4. The CDR3 covers 17 residues. Germline-derived CDR1 and CDR2 are SGHDT and YYEEEE. DNA of the CDR3: TGTGCCAGCAGCTTGGACAGGGGGCTTCTAGCCAAAAACATTCAGTACTTC. Translated: CASSLDRGLLAKNIQYF.

For this clonotype: At one boundary the junction diverges from the germline segment, which might be a read error. The V call is TRBV9, the J call TRBJ2-1; tentative D call: TRBD1 (6 bases). Germline-derived CDR1 and CDR2 are SGDLS and YYNGEE. The CDR3 has 15 amino acids. The chain's CDR3 is CASNVAGGTYNEQFF. The CDR3 nucleotides read TGTGCCAGCAACGTAGCTGGGGGCACCTACAATGAGCAGTTCTTC.

This clonotype was seen many times. A much larger clone is a single base away; this may be a read error. The gene calls are TRBV2 and TRBJ2-3; TRBD2 aligns across 12 bases. V was clipped by 3 bases and J by 4 bases; unmatched bases: 2. The CDR3 is 15 amino acids. The germline CDR1 and CDR2 sequences are SNHLY and FYNNEI. In nucleotides, the CDR3 is TGTGCCAGCAGTGATCTAGCGGGAGGGCCAGATACGCAGTATTTT. Amino acid sequence: CASSDLAGGPDTQYF.